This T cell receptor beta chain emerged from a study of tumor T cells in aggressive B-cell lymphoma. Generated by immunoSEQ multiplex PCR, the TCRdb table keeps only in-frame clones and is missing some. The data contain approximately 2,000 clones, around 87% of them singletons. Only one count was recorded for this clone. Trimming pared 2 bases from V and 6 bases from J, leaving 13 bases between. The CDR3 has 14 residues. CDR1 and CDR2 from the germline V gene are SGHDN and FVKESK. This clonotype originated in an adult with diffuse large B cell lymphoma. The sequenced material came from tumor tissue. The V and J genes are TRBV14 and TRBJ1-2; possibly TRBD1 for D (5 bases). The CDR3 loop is CASSQFRVPNGYTF. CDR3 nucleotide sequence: TGTGCCAGCAGCCAATTCAGGGTTCCGAATGGCTACACCTTC. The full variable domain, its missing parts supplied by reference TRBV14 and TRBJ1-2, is EAGVTQFPSHSVIEKGQTVTLRCDPISGHDNLYWYRRVMGKEIKFLLHFVKESKQDESGMPNNRFLAERTGGTYSTLKVQPAELEDSGVYFCASSQFRVPNGYTFGSGTRLTVV.